Presented here are 30 T cell receptor beta chains from one specimen sequenced in a study of shared clonotypes between healthy human individuals. Sequencing used immunoSEQ multiplex PCR; TCRdb keeps in-frame clones, though not all of them. This table holds about 2 million clones, roughly 94% found once. It was CD45RO-negative cells, positively selected for CCR7, that made up naive CD8 cells, with terminally differentiated effector memory CD45RA+ cells excluded. Material for sequencing was naive CD8+ T cells sorted from blood. Receptors were obtained from a man aged 18 to 29 in good health.

Comments on this clone: Other DNA sequences in this sample translate to the same CDR3. For the CDR3, the DNA is TGTGCCAGCTCTGAGGGCAATGAGCAGTTCTTC. Translated: CASSEGNEQFF. The chain employs TRBV2 and TRBJ2-1; tentatively, D is TRBD2 (5 bases). CDR1 and CDR2 (germline): SNHLY, FYNNEI. V was trimmed by 8 bases and J by 6 bases, leaving 8 bases between them. The CDR3 extends over 11 amino acids. Based on the CDR3 plus reference TRBV2 and TRBJ2-1, the full variable domain is EPEVTQTPSHQVTQMGQEVILRCVPISNHLYFYWYRQILGQKVEFLVSFYNNEISEKSEIFDDQFSVERPDGSNFTLKIRSTKLEDSAMYFCASSEGNEQFFGPGTRLTVL.

The CDR3 DNA reads TGTGCCAGCAGCCCAACGACAGCCCTGAGCTCCTACGAGCAGTACTTC. Its protein product is CASSPTTALSSYEQYF. The V and J genes are TRBV13 and TRBJ2-7; perhaps TRBD1 as D (5 bases). The CDR3 extends over 16 amino acids. Germline CDR1 PRHDT, CDR2 FYEKMQ (reference sequence). V was trimmed by 5 bases and J by 0 bases, leaving 17 bases between them.

The J gene is TRBJ1-6, the V gene TRBV5-4; D not resolved. The CDR3 loop spans 16 amino acids. Germline V gene sequence: CDR1 SGHNT, CDR2 YYREEE (reference sequence). Trimming removed 0 bases at V and 8 bases at J, with 15 bases between. This CDR3 reads CASSLGPGSGDSPLHF. The DNA of the CDR3 is TGTGCCAGCAGCTTGGGGCCGGGGTCGGGTGATTCACCCCTCCACTTT.

This sequence joins TRBV7-9 and TRBJ1-5; D is perhaps TRBD1 (6 bases). The V gene lost 5 bases and the J gene lost 4 bases, with 12 bases spanning the gap. There are 14 residues in the CDR3. CDR1 and CDR2 (germline): SEHNR, FQNEAQ (reference sequence). The CDR3 nucleotides read TGTGCCAGCAGCCATCAGGGGATTAATCAGCCCCAGCATTTT. Its translation is CASSHQGINQPQHF.

J is TRBJ2-1 and V is TRBV6-5; perhaps D is TRBD1 or TRBD2 (6 bases each). Trimming took off 2 bases at V and 8 bases at J, with 10 bases between the two ends. Germline CDR1 is MNHEY and CDR2 is SVGAGI. This CDR3 is 13 amino acids long. CDR3 DNA: TGTGCCAGCAGTTACCGGGGGCCTTATGAGCAGTTCTTC. Translation: CASSYRGPYEQFF.

The chain joins TRBV19 to TRBJ2-1, with D perhaps matching TRBD1 (7 bases). Germline loops: CDR1 LNHDA, CDR2 SQIVND (reference sequence). V lost 6 bases, J lost 8 bases, and 14 bases lay in between. The CDR3 is 13 amino acids. The CDR3 protein is CASSLLRGDEQFF. The CDR3 DNA is TGTGCCAGTAGCCTGCTCAGGGGGGATGAGCAGTTCTTC.

This chain uses TRBV5-6 with TRBJ1-4, with a tentative D call TRBD1 (6 bases). In germline, CDR1 is SGHDT, CDR2 YYEEEE. The CDR3 contains 13 residues. Deletions cut 2 bases from V and 5 bases from J, with 7 bases between. The CDR3 region is CASSFTGNEKLFF. Here the CDR3 DNA reads TGTGCCAGCAGCTTTACAGGGAATGAAAAACTGTTTTTT.

This chain connects TRBV6-1 to TRBJ2-7; 9 nucleotides match TRBD1. V was pared by 1 base and J by 4 bases, with 11 bases of the junction left unmatched. This CDR3 has 17 residues. Germline values: CDR1 MNHNS, CDR2 SASEGT. The CDR3 coding sequence is TGTGCCAGCAGTGAAGTTTGGCTGGGACAGGGTTGGTACGAGCAGTACTTC. It specifies CASSEVWLGQGWYEQYF.

This chain links TRBV7-9 with TRBJ2-5, with unresolved D. The CDR3 contains 16 residues. V was trimmed by 0 bases and J by 1 base, leaving 12 bases between them. Germline loops: CDR1 SEHNR, CDR2 FQNEAQ (reference sequence). The CDR3 DNA sequence: TGTGCCAGCAGCTTAGCAGTTATGAACACCCAAGAGACCCAGTACTTC. Protein product: CASSLAVMNTQETQYF.

A note on this clone: This specimen includes other DNA sequences encoding the same CDR3. The chain links TRBV11-2 to TRBJ2-7; D unresolved. Germline V gives CDR1 SGHAT, CDR2 FQNNGV. V shed 2 bases and J shed 0 bases, with 5 bases lying between them. The CDR3 is 13 amino acids. CDR3 coding DNA: TGTGCCAGCAGCTTATCGACCTCCTACGAGCAGTACTTC. Amino acid sequence: CASSLSTSYEQYF.

The chain uses TRBV27 and TRBJ2-7; TRBD2 aligns across 15 bases. V was clipped by 0 bases and J by 10 bases; unmatched bases: 4. The length of the CDR3 is 15 residues. Per germline, CDR1 MNHEY and CDR2 SMNVEV (reference sequence). The CDR3 DNA reads TGTGCCAGCAGTTTATCGGGACTAGCGGGAGGCGAACAGTACTTC. Residues: CASSLSGLAGGEQYF.

Regarding this clone: Other nucleotide sequences from this sample produce the same CDR3. V and J are TRBV2 and TRBJ2-7; 8 bases are shared with TRBD1. V lost 3 bases to trimming and J lost 4 bases; unmatched junction nucleotides: 2. There are 13 residues in the CDR3. Germline CDR1 is SNHLY and CDR2 is FYNNEI. CDR3 sequence reads: CASSEGQDYEQYF. CDR3 sequence (DNA): TGTGCCAGCAGTGAGGGACAGGATTACGAGCAGTACTTC.

The chain links TRBV4-1 to TRBJ1-2, with TRBD1 as a possible D gene (6 bases). V shed 0 bases and J shed 3 bases, with 14 bases lying between them. Germline V CDR1 and CDR2: MGHRA, YSYEKL. This CDR3 spans 16 amino acids. The CDR3 reads CASSQDDQGIDYGYTF. The CDR3 DNA reads TGCGCCAGCAGCCAAGATGACCAGGGGATCGACTATGGCTACACCTTC.

This clone turned up a few times. The gene calls are TRBV30 and TRBJ2-7; 8 bases line up with TRBD1. There are 13 residues in the CDR3. Germline V lookup: CDR1 GTSNPN, CDR2 SVGIG (reference sequence). Trimming took 2 bases from V and 3 from J; bases not matched to a gene: 3. The CDR3 loop is CAWSITGGYEQYF. The CDR3 DNA follows: TGTGCCTGGAGTATAACAGGGGGCTACGAGCAGTACTTC.

V usage is TRBV15 and J usage is TRBJ2-5; D gene uncertain. The CDR3 has 15 amino acids. V shed 0 bases and J shed 1 base, with 9 bases lying between them. Germline CDR1 reads LNHNV; CDR2 reads YYDKDF (reference sequence). CDR3 loop: CATSRDKTVQETQYF. CDR3 sequence (DNA): TGTGCCACCAGCAGAGATAAAACGGTCCAAGAGACCCAGTACTTC.

A remark on this clone: The same CDR3 can be traced to other DNA sequences in this sample. The CDR3 nucleotides are TGTGCCTGGAGTGGAGGGCTCGAGCAGTACTTC. Protein: CAWSGGLEQYF. The chain links TRBV30 to TRBJ2-7; tentatively, D is TRBD2 (5 bases). The CDR3 spans 11 residues. V dropped 1 base and J dropped 6 bases, with 7 bases sitting between them. Germline V gives CDR1 GTSNPN, CDR2 SVGIG (reference sequence). Full variable domain (missing parts from reference TRBV30 and TRBJ2-7): SQTIHQWPATLVQPVGSPLSLECTVEGTSNPNLYWYRQAAGRGLQLLFYSVGIGQISSEVPQNLSASRPQDRQFILSSKKLLLSDSGFYLCAWSGGLEQYFGPGTRLTVT.

The chain employs TRBV7-9 and TRBJ1-2; no clear D. This CDR3 has 15 residues. The V and J ends lost 1 base and 8 bases respectively, with 17 bases between them. The germline V gene has CDR1 SEHNR and CDR2 FQNEAQ (reference sequence). CDR3 region: CASSLDGLMRNGYTF. DNA for the CDR3: TGTGCCAGCAGCTTAGATGGGCTAATGCGGAACGGCTACACCTTC.

In DNA, the CDR3 is TGCAGCGTTGAATGGACAGGGAGAACTGAAGCTTTCTTT. Its protein product is CSVEWTGRTEAFF. The chain employs TRBV29-1 and TRBJ1-1; 8 positions agree with TRBD1. In germline, CDR1 is SQVTM, CDR2 ANQGSEA. This CDR3 region has 13 residues. V dropped 2 bases and J dropped 5; count of bases not matched to a gene: 4.

Details on this clone: Within the sample, other DNA sequences also encode this same CDR3. The rearrangement uses TRBV10-3 and TRBJ2-3, with D perhaps matching TRBD1 or TRBD2 (5 bases each). Trimming took 6 bases from V and 6 from J, leaving 7 bases between them. The germline V gene encodes CDR1 ENHRY and CDR2 SYGVKD. This CDR3 contains 11 residues. The CDR3 reads CAISEGDTQYF. In DNA form, the CDR3 reads TGTGCCATCAGCGAGGGGGATACGCAGTATTTT.

About this clone: The same CDR3 is also encoded by other DNA sequences in this sample. This CDR3 reads CASSLAGANEQFF. For the CDR3, the DNA is TGTGCCAGCAGCTTAGCCGGAGCTAACGAGCAGTTCTTC. The rearrangement uses TRBV7-9 and TRBJ2-1; D is unclear. Per germline, CDR1 SEHNR and CDR2 FQNEAQ (reference sequence). The CDR3 extends over 13 amino acids. V lost 0 bases, J lost 10 bases, and 10 bases lay in between.

The CDR3: CASSQGLAGASYQETQYF. The CDR3 DNA reads TGTGCCAGCAGCCAAGGACTAGCGGGGGCCTCTTACCAAGAGACCCAGTACTTC. The genes are TRBV7-9 and TRBJ2-5; 13 bases are a match to TRBD2. V lost 5 bases to trimming and J lost 0 bases; unmatched junction nucleotides: 9. Germline V gene lookup returns CDR1 SEHNR and CDR2 FQNEAQ (reference sequence). The CDR3 length is 18 residues. The complete variable domain, with remaining parts taken from reference TRBV7-9 and TRBJ2-5, reads DTGVSQNPRHKITKRGQNVTFRCDPISEHNRLYWYRQTLGQGPEFLTYFQNEAQLEKSRLLSDRFSAERPKGSFSTLEIQRTEQGDSAMYLCASSQGLAGASYQETQYFGPGTRLLVL.

V is TRBV5-6 and J is TRBJ2-3; 13 nucleotides agree with TRBD2. From germline, CDR1 is SGHDT and CDR2 YYEEEE. The CDR3 runs to 19 residues. V shed 2 bases, J shed 6 bases, and the junction held 15 bases outside the gene matches. Written as DNA, the CDR3 is TGTGCCAGCAGCTTCGGACTAGGAGGACTAGCGGGAGTTGGGGATACGCAGTATTTT. It encodes CASSFGLGGLAGVGDTQYF.

The chain couples TRBV11-3 to TRBJ1-1, with a possible D match to TRBD1 (6 bases). Germline V gives CDR1 SGHNT, CDR2 YENEEA. Trimming removed 2 bases at V and 0 bases at J, with 19 bases between. The CDR3 covers 18 residues. The CDR3 reads CASSLRRGAGALNTEAFF. In DNA, the CDR3 is TGTGCCAGCAGCTTAAGGCGGGGGGCAGGGGCCTTGAACACTGAAGCTTTCTTT.

The chain has TRBV4-3 and TRBJ2-1; no reliable D call. There are 12 residues in the CDR3. Germline values: CDR1 LGHNA, CDR2 YSLEER. V dropped 1 base and J dropped 8 bases, with 6 bases sitting between them. CDR3 nucleotide sequence: TGCGCCAGCAGCCAAGGGGTGGATGAGCAGTTCTTC. Protein product: CASSQGVDEQFF.

The chain carries TRBV4-1 and TRBJ2-5; D may be TRBD1 (6 bases). Trimming removed 4 bases at V and 4 bases at J, with 16 bases between. From germline, CDR1 is MGHRA and CDR2 YSYEKL. The CDR3 is 15 amino acids. Written as DNA, the CDR3 is TGCGCCAGCAGCCTTTCCCCGGGGACAACAGAGACCCAGTACTTC. Encoded protein: CASSLSPGTTETQYF.

This chain connects TRBV5-1 to TRBJ1-2, with D hard to call. The CDR3 consists of 16 residues. Per the germline V gene, CDR1 is SGHRS and CDR2 is YFSETQ. V lost 0 bases and J 4 bases, leaving 16 bases between the germline ends. CDR3 DNA: TGCGCCAGCAGCTTGGACATTACACCGGAACCCTATGGCTACACCTTC. Translating gives CASSLDITPEPYGYTF. Filled out from reference TRBV5-1 and TRBJ1-2, the complete variable domain reads KAGVTQTPRYLIKTRGQQVTLSCSPISGHRSVSWYQQTPGQGLQFLFEYFSETQRNKGNFPGRFSGRQFSNSRSEMNVSTLELGDSALYLCASSLDITPEPYGYTFGSGTRLTVV.

This chain connects TRBV10-2 to TRBJ2-7; D unclear. The CDR3 length is 13 residues. Germline-derived CDR1 and CDR2 are WSHSY and SAAADI. V lost 6 bases and J 2 bases, leaving 11 bases between the germline ends. CDR3 sequence (DNA): TGCGCCAGCAGCCCGGGCCCCACCTACGAGCAGTACTTC. It translates to CASSPGPTYEQYF.

This clone was recorded a few times. The genes are TRBV25-1 and TRBJ2-6; D ambiguous. The CDR3 extends over 10 amino acids. Germline V gives CDR1 MGHDK, CDR2 SYGVNS. CDR3 protein: CAAGANVLTF. CDR3 DNA: TGTGCGGCTGGGGCCAACGTCCTGACTTTC.

The chain joins TRBV5-6 to TRBJ2-7; D is possibly TRBD2 (5 bases). This CDR3 region has 16 residues. Trimming removed 3 bases at V and 5 bases at J, with 21 bases between. Germline V gene lookup returns CDR1 SGHDT and CDR2 YYEEEE. CDR3 coding DNA: TGTGCCAGCAGCTCCAATCCGTTCGGGGTCTGGGACGAGCAGTACTTC. Translating gives CASSSNPFGVWDEQYF. Drawing the rest from reference TRBV5-6 and TRBJ2-7, the complete variable domain is DAGVTQSPTHLIKTRGQQVTLRCSPKSGHDTVSWYQQALGQGPQFIFQYYEEEERQRGNFPDRFSGHQFPNYSSELNVNALLLGDSALYLCASSSNPFGVWDEQYFGPGTRLTVT.

This clone was seen only once. This rearrangement joins TRBV5-1 to TRBJ2-3; 9 positions agree with TRBD2. V shed 3 bases and J 3 bases; nucleotides not matched to a gene: 8. This CDR3 has 16 residues. Germline CDR1 reads SGHRS; CDR2 reads YFSETQ. As DNA, the CDR3 is TGCGCCAGCAGCTCCCTGAGCGGGAGGTATACAGATACGCAGTATTTT. Its protein is CASSSLSGRYTDTQYF. Full variable domain (remainder filled in from reference TRBV5-1 and TRBJ2-3): KAGVTQTPRYLIKTRGQQVTLSCSPISGHRSVSWYQQTPGQGLQFLFEYFSETQRNKGNFPGRFSGRQFSNSRSEMNVSTLELGDSALYLCASSSLSGRYTDTQYFGPGTRLTVL.